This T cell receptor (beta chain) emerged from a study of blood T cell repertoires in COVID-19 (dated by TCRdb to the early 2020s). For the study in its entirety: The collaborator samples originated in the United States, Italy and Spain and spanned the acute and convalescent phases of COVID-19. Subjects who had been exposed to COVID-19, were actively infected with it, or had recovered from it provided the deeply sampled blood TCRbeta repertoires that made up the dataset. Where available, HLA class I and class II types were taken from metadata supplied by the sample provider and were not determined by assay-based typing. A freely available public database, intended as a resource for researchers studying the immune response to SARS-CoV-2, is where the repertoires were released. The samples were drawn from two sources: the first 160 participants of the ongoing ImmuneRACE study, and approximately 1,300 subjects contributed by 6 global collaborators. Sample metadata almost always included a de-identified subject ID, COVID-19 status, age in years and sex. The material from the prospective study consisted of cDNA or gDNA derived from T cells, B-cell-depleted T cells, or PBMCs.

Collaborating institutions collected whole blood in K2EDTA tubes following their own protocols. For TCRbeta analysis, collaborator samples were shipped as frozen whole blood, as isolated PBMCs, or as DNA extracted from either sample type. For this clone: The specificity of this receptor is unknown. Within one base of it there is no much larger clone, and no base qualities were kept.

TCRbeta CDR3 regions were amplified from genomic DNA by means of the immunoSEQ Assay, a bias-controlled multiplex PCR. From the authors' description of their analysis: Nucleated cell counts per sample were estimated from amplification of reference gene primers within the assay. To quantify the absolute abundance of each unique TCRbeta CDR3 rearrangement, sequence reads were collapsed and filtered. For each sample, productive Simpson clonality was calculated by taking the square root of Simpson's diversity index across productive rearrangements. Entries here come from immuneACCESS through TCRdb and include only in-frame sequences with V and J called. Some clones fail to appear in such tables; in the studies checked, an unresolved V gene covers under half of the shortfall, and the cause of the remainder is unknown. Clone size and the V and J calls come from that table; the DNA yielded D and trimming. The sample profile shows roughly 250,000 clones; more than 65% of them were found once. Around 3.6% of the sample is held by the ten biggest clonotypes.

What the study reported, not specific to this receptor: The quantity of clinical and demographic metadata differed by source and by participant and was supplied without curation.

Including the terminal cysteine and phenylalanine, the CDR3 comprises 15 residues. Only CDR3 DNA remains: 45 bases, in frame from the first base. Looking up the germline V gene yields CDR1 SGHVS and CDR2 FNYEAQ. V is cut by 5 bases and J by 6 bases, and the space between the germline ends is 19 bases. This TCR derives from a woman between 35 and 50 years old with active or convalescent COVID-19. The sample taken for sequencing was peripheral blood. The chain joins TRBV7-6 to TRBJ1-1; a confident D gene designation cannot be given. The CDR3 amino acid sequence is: CASSPINQPSAEAFF. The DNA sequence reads TGTGCCAGCAGCCCAATTAACCAGCCAAGCGCTGAAGCTTTCTTT.